The clone carrying this T cell receptor beta chain was detected many times. Its target is not known. Preparation of the TCRbeta library was carried out with unique molecular identifiers. Each CDR3 protein is one row after TCRdb ran MiXCR on the PCR reads. The sample includes about 3,300 distinct CDR3 sequences, 22% of them seen just once. This CDR3 has 14 amino acids. The V gene's germline CDR1 is SNHLY and CDR2 FYNNEI. The source of the sample is a study of T-cell reconstitution after alpha-beta-depleted transplantation in children. Findings of the study overall: Some patients owed their high day-60 TCRbeta diversity to surviving recipient T cells and thymic progenitors. At one year after transplant, newly produced T cells mostly accounted for T-cell counts and diversity. Expanded graft clones numbering several hundred reportedly gave rise to alpha-beta T cells about two months after transplant.

V and J are TRBV2 and TRBJ2-7; 8 nucleotides align to TRBD2. This receptor was identified in a male patient between 2 and 15 years old who had a stem cell transplant for acute lymphoblastic leukemia, so the T cells may come from the graft donor. Here the sequenced sample was PBMCs, mostly from graft donor cells, taken 60 days after TCRalphabeta/CD19-depleted stem cell transplant. The CDR3 sequence: CASAGGLVDYEQYF. The DNA of the CDR3 is TGTGCGAGCGCCGGGGGACTAGTTGACTACGAGCAGTACTTC. Combining the CDR3 with reference TRBV2 and TRBJ2-7 gives the whole variable domain EPEVTQTPSHQVTQMGQEVILRCVPISNHLYFYWYRQILGQKVEFLVSFYNNEISEKSEIFDDQFSVERPDGSNFTLKIRSTKLEDSAMYFCASAGGLVDYEQYFGPGTRLTVT.